This T cell receptor (beta chain) is from a study of metastatic and nonmetastatic thyroid tumors. Study information: The authors compared repertoires across blood and tumor or nodule tissue from malignant and benign thyroid patients. Overall study results and limits: Benign nodules were reported to have significantly lower TCR beta diversity than malignant thyroid tumors, in blood and tumor.

In germline, CDR1 is MNHEY, CDR2 SMNVEV (reference sequence). With V trimmed by 6 bases and J by 0 bases, 2 bases remained unmatched. The CDR3 covers 14 residues. Concerning this clone: What it binds is not known.

All patients reached thyroid surgery having received no treatment beforehand. Per the authors' pipeline: CDR3 differences across clinicopathological groups were used to build a distant-metastasis classifier for papillary thyroid cancer. TCRdb reassembled clones from the PCR reads with MiXCR. The V and J calls were determined by TCRdb, not by the authors. Found here are about 12,000 clones, roughly a quarter of them singletons; the top ten hold roughly 19%. The rearrangement joins TRBV27 to TRBJ2-7; TRBD2 matches at 10 bases. The sequence derives from a female donor with papillary thyroid cancer or a benign thyroid nodule (not recorded which). Some clones in this sample may be carry-over from other donors' samples. Sequencing was done on a sample of tumor tissue. The CDR3 nucleotides read TGTGCCAGCAGGCGACTAGCGGGCTCCTACGAGCAGTACTTC. Amino acid sequence: CASRRLAGSYEQYF.